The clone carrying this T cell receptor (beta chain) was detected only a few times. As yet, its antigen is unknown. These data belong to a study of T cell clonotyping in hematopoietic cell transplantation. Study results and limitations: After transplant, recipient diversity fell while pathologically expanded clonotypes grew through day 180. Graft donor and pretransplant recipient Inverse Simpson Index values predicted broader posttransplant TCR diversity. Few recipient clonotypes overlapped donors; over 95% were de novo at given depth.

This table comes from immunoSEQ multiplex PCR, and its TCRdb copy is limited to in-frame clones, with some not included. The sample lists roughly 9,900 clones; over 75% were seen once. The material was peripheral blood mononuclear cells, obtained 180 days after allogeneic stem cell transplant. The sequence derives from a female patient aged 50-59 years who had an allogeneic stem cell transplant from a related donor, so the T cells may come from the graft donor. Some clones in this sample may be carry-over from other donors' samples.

The CDR3 loop reads CASSFNAGGTGELFF. The CDR3, as DNA: TGCGCCAGCAGCTTTAATGCTGGGGGCACCGGGGAGCTGTTTTTT. V and J are TRBV5-1 and TRBJ2-2; D might be TRBD1 or TRBD2, each matching 5 bases. In germline, CDR1 is SGHRS, CDR2 YFSETQ. The CDR3 covers 15 residues. Trimming pared 2 bases from V and 4 bases from J, leaving 12 bases between.